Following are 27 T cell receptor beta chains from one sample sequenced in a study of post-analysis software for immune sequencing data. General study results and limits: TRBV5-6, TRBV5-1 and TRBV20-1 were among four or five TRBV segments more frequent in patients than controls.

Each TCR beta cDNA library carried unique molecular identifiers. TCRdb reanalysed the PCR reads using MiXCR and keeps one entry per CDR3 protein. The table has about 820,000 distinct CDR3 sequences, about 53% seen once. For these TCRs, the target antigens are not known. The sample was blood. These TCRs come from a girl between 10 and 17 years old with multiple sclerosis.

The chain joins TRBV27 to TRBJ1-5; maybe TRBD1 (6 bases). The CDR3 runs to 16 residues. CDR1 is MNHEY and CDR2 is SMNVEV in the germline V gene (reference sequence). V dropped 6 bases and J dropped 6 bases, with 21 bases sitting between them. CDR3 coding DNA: TGTGCCAGCAGCCTGGACCTGGGGGGGCGGTTTCAGCCCCAGCATTTT. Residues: CASSLDLGGRFQPQHF.

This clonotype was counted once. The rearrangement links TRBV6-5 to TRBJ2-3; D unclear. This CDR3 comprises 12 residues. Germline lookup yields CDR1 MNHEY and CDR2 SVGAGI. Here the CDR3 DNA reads TGTGCTTGCTCGCAGGGCACAGATACGCAGTATTTT. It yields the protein CACSQGTDTQYF.

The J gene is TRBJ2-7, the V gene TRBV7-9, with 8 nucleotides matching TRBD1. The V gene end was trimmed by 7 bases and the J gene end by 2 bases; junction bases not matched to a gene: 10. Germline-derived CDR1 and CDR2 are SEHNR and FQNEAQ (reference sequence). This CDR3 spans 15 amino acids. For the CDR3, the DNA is TGTGCCAGCACCCTCGGTGGGACAGGAGCCTACGAGCAGTACTTC. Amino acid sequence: CASTLGGTGAYEQYF.

This chain's CDR3 is CASSLKLESSQYF. DNA of the CDR3: TGTGCCAGCAGCTTAAAGTTGGAGTCGAGCCAGTACTTC. This chain connects TRBV7-2 to TRBJ2-7; D is ambiguous. The CDR3 is made up of 13 amino acids. V dropped 2 bases and J dropped 10 bases, with 15 bases sitting between them. From germline, CDR1 is SGHTA and CDR2 FQGNSA.

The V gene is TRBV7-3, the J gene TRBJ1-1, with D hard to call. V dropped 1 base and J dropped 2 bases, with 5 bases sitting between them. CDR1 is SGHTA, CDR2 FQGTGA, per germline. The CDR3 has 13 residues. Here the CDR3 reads CASSLKFNTEAFF. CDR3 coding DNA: TGTGCCAGCAGCTTAAAGTTCAACACTGAAGCTTTCTTT.

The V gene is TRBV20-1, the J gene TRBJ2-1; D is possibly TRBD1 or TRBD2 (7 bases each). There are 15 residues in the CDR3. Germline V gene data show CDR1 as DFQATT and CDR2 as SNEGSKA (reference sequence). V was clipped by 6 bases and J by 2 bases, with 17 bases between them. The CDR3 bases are TGCAGTGCAAAGACTAGCAGGGGGGCCTACAATGAGCAGTTCTTC. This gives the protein CSAKTSRGAYNEQFF.

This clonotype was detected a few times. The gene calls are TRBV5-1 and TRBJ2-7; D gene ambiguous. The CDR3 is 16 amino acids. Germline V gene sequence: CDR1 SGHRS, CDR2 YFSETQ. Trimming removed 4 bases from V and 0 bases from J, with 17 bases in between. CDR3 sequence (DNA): TGCGCCAGCAGCCCGTTGGACGGTCAGAGCTCCTACGAGCAGTACTTC. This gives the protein CASSPLDGQSSYEQYF.

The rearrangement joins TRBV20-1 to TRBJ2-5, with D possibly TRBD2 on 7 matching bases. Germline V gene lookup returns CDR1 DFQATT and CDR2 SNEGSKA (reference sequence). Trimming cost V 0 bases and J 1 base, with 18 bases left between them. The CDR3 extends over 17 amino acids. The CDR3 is CSARDRRTAGSQETQYF. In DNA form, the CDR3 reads TGCAGTGCTAGAGACCGCCGGACAGCGGGGAGCCAAGAGACCCAGTACTTC.

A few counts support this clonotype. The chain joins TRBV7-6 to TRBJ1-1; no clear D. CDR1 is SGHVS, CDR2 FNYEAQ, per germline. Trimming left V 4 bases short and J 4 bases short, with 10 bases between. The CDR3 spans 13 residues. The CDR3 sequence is CASSSERGTEAFF. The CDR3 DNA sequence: TGTGCCAGCAGCTCCGAGCGGGGCACTGAAGCTTTCTTT.

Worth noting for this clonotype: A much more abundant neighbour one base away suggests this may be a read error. CDR3 residues: CSARDGIKILTHSQEIQYF. CDR3 bases: TGCAGTGCTAGAGATGGGATCAAGATTCTAACTCATTCCCAAGAGATCCAGTACTTC. The V call is TRBV20-1, the J call TRBJ2-5; D remains ambiguous. CDR1 is DFQATT and CDR2 is SNEGSKA in the germline V gene (reference sequence). The CDR3 length is 19 residues.

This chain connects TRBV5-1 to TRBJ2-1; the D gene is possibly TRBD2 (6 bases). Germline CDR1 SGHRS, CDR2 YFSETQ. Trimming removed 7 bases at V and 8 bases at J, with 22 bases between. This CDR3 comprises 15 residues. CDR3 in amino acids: CASGWGTDYMYEQFF. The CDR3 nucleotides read TGCGCCAGCGGCTGGGGGACGGACTACATGTATGAGCAGTTCTTC.

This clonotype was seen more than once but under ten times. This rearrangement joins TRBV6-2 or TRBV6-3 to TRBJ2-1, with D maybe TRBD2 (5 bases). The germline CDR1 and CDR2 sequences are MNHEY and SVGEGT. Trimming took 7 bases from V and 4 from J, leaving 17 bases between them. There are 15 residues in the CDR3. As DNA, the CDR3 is TGTGCCAGCATCCAGACTACCCATACTTACAATGAGCAGTTCTTC. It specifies CASIQTTHTYNEQFF.

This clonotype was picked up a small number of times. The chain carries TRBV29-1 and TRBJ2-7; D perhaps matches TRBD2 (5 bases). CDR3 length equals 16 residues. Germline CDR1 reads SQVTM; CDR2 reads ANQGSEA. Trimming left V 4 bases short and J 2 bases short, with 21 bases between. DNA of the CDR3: TGCAGCGTTGGCCTTCGAGCAGCGGAAAGCCCCTACGAGCAGTACTTC. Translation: CSVGLRAAESPYEQYF.

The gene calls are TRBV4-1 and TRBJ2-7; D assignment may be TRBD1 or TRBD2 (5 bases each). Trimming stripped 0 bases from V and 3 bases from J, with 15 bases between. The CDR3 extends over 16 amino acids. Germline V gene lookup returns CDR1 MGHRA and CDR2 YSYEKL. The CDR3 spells CASSQEGERGNYEQYF. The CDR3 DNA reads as TGCGCCAGCAGCCAAGAGGGGGAACGAGGAAACTACGAGCAGTACTTC.

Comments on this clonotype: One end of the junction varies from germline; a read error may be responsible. CDR3 sequence (DNA): TGTGCTAGCAGCTTCACTCCTGTCGACGAGCAGTACTTC. Protein sequence: CASSFTPVDEQYF. The chain couples TRBV7-7 to TRBJ2-7; unclear D gene. From germline, CDR1 is SSHAT and CDR2 FNYEAQ (reference sequence). The CDR3 runs to 13 residues.

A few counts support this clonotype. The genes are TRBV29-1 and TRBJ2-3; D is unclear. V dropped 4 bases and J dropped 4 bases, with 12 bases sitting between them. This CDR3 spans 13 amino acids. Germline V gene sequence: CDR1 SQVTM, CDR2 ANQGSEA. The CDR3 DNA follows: TGCAGCGTTGGAGCAAGGCTCTCAGATACGCAGTATTTT. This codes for CSVGARLSDTQYF.

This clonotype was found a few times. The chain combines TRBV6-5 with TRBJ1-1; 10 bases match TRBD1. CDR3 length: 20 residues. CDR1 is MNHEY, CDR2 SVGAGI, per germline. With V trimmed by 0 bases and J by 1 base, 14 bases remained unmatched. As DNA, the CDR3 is TGTGCCAGCAGTTACTCGAGTGGGACAGGGGTGCTAGGTAAGAACACTGAAGCTTTCTTT. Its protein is CASSYSSGTGVLGKNTEAFF.

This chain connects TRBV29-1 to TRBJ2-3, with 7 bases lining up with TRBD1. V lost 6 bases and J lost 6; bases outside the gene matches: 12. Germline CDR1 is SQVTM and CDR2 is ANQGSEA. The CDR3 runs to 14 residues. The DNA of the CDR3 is TGCAGCGTCCCCGGGACAGCCTCGTTTGATACGCAGTATTTT. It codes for CSVPGTASFDTQYF.

DNA for the CDR3: TGTGCCAGCAGTGATCCCGGGACAGTTTCCGAGCAGTACTTC. Residues: CASSDPGTVSEQYF. This chain joins TRBV11-2 and TRBJ2-4; 7 bases are shared with TRBD1. With the DNA end fitting TRBJ2-7 better, the J assignment may be wrong. CDR1 is SGHAT, CDR2 FQNNGV, per germline. The CDR3 sequence is 14 residues long.

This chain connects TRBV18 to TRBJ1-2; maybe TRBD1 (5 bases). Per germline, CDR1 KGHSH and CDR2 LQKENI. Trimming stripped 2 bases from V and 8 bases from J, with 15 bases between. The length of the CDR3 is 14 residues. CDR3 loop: CASSPTDLRDGYTF. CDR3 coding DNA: TGTGCCAGCTCACCAACCGACTTGCGGGACGGCTACACCTTC.

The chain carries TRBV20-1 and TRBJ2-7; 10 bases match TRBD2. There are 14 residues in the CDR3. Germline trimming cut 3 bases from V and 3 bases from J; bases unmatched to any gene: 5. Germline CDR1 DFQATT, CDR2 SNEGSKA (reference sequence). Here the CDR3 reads CSARSSGGHYEQYF. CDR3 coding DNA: TGCAGTGCTAGGTCTAGCGGGGGTCACTACGAGCAGTACTTC.

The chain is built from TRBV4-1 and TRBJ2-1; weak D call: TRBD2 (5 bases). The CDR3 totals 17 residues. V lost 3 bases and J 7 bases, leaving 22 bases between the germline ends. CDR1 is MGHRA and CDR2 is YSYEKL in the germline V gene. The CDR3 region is CASSQGQERRRLNEQFF. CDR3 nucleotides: TGCGCCAGCAGCCAGGGTCAAGAGCGGAGAAGGCTTAATGAGCAGTTCTTC.

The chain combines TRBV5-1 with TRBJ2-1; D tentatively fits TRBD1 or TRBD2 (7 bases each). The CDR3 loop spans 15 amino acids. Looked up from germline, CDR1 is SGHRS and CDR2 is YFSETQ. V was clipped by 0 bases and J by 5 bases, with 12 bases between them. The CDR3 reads CASSLVQGTNNEQFF. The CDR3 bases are TGCGCCAGCAGCTTGGTACAGGGGACTAACAATGAGCAGTTCTTC.

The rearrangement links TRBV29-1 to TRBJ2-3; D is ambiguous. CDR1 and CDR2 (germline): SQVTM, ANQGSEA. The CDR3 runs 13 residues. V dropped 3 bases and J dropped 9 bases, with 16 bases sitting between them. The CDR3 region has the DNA TGCAGCGTTGATACTCAGGTGGGATGGACGCAGTATTTT. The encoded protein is CSVDTQVGWTQYF.

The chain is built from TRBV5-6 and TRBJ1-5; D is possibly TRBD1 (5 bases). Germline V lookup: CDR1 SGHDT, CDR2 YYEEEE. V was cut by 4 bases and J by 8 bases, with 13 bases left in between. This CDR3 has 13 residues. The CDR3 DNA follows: TGTGCCAGCAGCCGGGGGTGGTTTAAGCCCCAGCATTTT. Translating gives CASSRGWFKPQHF.

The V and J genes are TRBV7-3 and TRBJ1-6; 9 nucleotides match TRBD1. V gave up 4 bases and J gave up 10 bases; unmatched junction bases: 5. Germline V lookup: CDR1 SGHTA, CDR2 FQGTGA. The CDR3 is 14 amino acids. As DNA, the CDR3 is TGTGCCAGCAGCTACGGGACAGGGAACTCACCCCTCCACTTT. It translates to CASSYGTGNSPLHF.

The CDR3 loop is CASSLAELSVGSYNEQFF. In DNA, the CDR3 is TGCGCCAGCAGCTTGGCCGAGCTAAGCGTAGGCTCCTACAATGAGCAGTTCTTC. V gene TRBV5-1 combines with J gene TRBJ2-1; D not certain. The CDR3 has 18 amino acids. Trimming stripped 0 bases from V and 0 bases from J, with 16 bases between. Germline V CDR1 and CDR2: SGHRS, YFSETQ.